This TCR beta chain was recorded in a study of response to subunit inactivated influenza vaccine. Details on this clonotype: Its matching antigen is unknown.

TCRdb itself ran the RT-PCR reads through MiXCR, one entry per CDR3 protein. The top ten hold approximately 27% of the sample, which has about 190,000 distinct CDR3 sequences, over 13% seen once. CDR3 size: 15 residues. Trimming cost V 1 base and J 4 bases; bases outside gene matches: 1. Germline V CDR1 and CDR2: SGHVS, FNYEAQ. Findings and limits, study-wide: Every seasonal influenza vaccination brings in few new T cells, the authors suggested.

This sequence originates from a man in his fifties or sixties who received an inactivated influenza vaccine. Sequenced material: CD8+ T cells sorted from PBMCs, taken about 5 days after vaccination. The gene calls are TRBV7-6 and TRBJ2-2; 9 bases align to TRBD2. The CDR3 is CASSLVSGGTGELFF. The CDR3 DNA reads as TGTGCCAGCAGCTTAGTTAGCGGGGGCACCGGGGAGCTGTTTTTT.